This T cell receptor beta chain originates from a study of cytomegalovirus exposure and HLA in healthy donors. This CDR3 contains 14 residues. Germline loops: CDR1 SGHRS, CDR2 YFSETQ. The junction had 10 bases not matched to a gene; V was cut back by 8 bases and J by 4 bases. The study ran its PCR with 60 Vbeta and 13 Jbeta primers. Sequencing used immunoSEQ multiplex PCR; TCRdb keeps in-frame clones, though not all of them. The sample includes about 130,000 clones, 80% of them seen just once. The receptor's source is a man aged 25 to 45 in good health. Source material: PBMCs. The rearrangement links TRBV5-1 to TRBJ1-2; TRBD1 aligns across 8 bases. Here the CDR3 DNA reads TGCGCCAGTCGCGTCGGACAGGGCTCCTATGGCTACACCTTC. Translated, it gives CASRVGQGSYGYTF.